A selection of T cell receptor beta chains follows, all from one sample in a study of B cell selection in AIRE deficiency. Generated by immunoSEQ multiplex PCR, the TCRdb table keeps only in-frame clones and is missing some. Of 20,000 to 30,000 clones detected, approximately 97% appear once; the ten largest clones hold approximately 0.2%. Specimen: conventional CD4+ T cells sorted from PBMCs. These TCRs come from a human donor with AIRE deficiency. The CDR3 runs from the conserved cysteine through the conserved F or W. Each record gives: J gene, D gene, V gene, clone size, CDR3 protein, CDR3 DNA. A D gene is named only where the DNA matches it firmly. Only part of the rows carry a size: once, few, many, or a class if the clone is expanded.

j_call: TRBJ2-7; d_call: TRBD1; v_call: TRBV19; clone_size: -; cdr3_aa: CASSTGTGGDYEQYF; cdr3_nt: TGTGCCAGTAGTACGGGGACAGGGGGAGACTACGAGCAGTACTTC
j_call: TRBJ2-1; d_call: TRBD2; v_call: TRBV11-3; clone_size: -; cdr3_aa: CASSSGTSGSGRDNEQFF; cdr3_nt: TGTGCCAGCAGCTCAGGGACTAGCGGGAGTGGGCGGGACAATGAGCAGTTCTTC
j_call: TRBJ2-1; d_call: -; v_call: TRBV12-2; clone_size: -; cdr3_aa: CASRLAGTSGNYEQFF; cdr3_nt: TGTGCAAGTCGCTTAGCCGGGACTAGCGGGAACTATGAGCAGTTCTTC
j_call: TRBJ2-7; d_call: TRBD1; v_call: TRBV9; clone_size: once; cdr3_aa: CASSADRAYEQYF; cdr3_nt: TGTGCCAGCAGCGCCGACAGGGCCTACGAGCAGTACTTC
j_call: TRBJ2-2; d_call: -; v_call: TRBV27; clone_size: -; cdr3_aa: CASSLYLAGARSLTGELFF; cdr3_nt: TGTGCCAGCAGTTTATACTTGGCAGGGGCGCGATCATTAACCGGGGAGCTGTTTTTT
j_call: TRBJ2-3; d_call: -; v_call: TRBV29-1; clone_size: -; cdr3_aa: CSATRGTDTQYF; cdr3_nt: TGCAGCGCAACCCGGGGCACAGATACGCAGTATTTT
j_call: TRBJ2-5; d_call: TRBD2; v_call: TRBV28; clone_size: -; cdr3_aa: CASSPGLAETQYF; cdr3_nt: TGTGCCAGCAGTCCGGGACTAGCCGAGACCCAGTACTTC
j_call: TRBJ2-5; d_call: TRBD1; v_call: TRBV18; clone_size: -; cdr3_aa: CASSPTVNRGLETQYF; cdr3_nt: TGTGCCAGCTCACCAACGGTTAACAGGGGTTTGGAGACCCAGTACTTC
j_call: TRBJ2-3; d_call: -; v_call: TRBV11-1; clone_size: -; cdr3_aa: CASSPSTPSDTDTQYF; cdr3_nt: TGTGCCAGCAGCCCTAGTACGCCTTCTGACACAGATACGCAGTATTTT
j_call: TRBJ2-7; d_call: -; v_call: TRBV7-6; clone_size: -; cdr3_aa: CASSFPGQPYEQYF; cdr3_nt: TGTGCCAGCAGCTTTCCAGGACAGCCCTACGAGCAGTACTTC
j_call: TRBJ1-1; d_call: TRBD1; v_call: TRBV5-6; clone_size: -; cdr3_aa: CASSQQGMNTEAFF; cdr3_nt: TGTGCCAGCAGCCAACAGGGGATGAACACTGAAGCTTTCTTT
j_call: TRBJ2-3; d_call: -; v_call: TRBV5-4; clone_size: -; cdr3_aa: CASSSTGTTTDTQYF; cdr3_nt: TGTGCCAGCAGCTCGACCGGGACAACCACAGATACGCAGTATTTT
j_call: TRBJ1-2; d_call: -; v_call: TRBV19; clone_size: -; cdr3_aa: CASSIGIAGSYGYTF; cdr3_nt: TGTGCCAGTAGTATAGGCATTGCCGGTTCCTATGGCTACACCTTC
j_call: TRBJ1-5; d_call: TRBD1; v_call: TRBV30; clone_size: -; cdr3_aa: CAWRGSGQGGNQPQHF; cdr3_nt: TGTGCCTGGAGAGGGTCGGGACAGGGTGGCAATCAGCCCCAGCATTTT